The source of this T cell receptor beta chain is a study of CD8+CD57+ T cells in acquired aplastic anemia. Profiling that covered TCR beta VDJ and CDR3 relied on genomic DNA as its template. Each CDR3 protein gets one entry after TCRdb re-called the reads with MiXCR. This sample yields 150,000 to 200,000 distinct CDR3 sequences, of which roughly 48% are seen a single time; approximately 3% belongs to the top ten. Previously, flow cytometry had revealed CD8+CD57+ cell expansion in the patients chosen for sequencing. This CDR3 has 16 amino acids. The junction had 16 bases not matched to a gene; V was cut back by 5 bases and J by 7 bases. CDR1 SGHAT and CDR2 FQNNGV come from the germline V gene.

The TCR originated in a human donor with aplastic anemia. V usage is TRBV11-2 and J usage is TRBJ2-7; TRBD2 aligns across 8 bases. What was sequenced was sorted CD4+, CD8+, or CD8+CD57+ T cells (not recorded which) from PBMCs. CDR3 nucleotide sequence: TGTGCCAGCAGCCGACTGTCGGGAGGGCCTTTGAGGGAGCAGTACTTC. Translation gives CASSRLSGGPLREQYF. The variable domain in full, completed from reference TRBV11-2 and TRBJ2-7, reads EAGVAQSPRYKIIEKRQSVAFWCNPISGHATLYWYQQILGQGPKLLIQFQNNGVVDDSQLPKDRFSAERLKGVDSTLKIQPAKLEDSAVYLCASSRLSGGPLREQYFGPGTRLTVT.